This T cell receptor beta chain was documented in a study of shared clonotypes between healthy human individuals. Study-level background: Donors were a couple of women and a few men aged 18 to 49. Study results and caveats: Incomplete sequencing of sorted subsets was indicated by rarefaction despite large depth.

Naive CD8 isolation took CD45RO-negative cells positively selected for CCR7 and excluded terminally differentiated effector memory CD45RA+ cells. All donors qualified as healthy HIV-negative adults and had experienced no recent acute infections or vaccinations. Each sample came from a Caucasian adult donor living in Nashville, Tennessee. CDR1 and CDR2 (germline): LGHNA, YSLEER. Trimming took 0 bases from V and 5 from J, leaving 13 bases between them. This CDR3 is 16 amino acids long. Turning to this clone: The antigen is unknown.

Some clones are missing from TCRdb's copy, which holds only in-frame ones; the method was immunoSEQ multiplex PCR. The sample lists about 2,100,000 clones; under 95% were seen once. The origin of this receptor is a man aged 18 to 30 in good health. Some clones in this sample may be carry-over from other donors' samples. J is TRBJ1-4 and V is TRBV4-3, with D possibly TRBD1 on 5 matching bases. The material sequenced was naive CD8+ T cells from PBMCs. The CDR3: CASSQDVRALNEKLFF. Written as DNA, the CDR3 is TGCGCCAGCAGCCAAGATGTCAGGGCCCTCAATGAAAAACTGTTTTTT.